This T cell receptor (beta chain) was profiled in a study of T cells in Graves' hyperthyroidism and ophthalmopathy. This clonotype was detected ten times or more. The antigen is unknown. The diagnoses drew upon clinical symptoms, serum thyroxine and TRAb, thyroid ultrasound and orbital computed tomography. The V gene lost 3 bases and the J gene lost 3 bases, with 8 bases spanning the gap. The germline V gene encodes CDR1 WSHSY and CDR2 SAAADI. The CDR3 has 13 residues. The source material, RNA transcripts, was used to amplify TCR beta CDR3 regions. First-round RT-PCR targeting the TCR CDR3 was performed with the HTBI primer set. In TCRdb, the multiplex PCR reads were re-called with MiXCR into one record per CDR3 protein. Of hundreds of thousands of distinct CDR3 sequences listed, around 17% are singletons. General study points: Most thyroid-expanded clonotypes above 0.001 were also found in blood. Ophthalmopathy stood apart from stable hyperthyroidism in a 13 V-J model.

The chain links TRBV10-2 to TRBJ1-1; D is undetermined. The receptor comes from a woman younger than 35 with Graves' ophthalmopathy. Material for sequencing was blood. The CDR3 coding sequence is TGCGCCAGCAGTGACATGGGGTACACTGAAGCTTTCTTT. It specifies CASSDMGYTEAFF.